A selection of T cell receptor beta chains follows, all from one sample in a study of cytomegalovirus exposure and HLA in healthy donors. Profiled with immunoSEQ multiplex PCR; TCRdb holds only in-frame clones, not every one. This table holds 150,000 to 200,000 clones, around 84% found once. Material: PBMCs. These receptors all stem from a man between 18 and 35 years old in good health and CMV-seropositive. CDR3s include the opening cysteine and the closing phenylalanine or tryptophan. Each record gives: CDR3 length, D gene, J gene, clone size, V gene, CDR3 DNA, CDR3 protein. A D gene is named only where the DNA matches it firmly. Where a row states a size, it is once, few, many or the class of an expanded clone; other rows omit it.

14 | NA | TRBJ1-2 | NA | TRBV7-9 | TGTGCCAGCAGCCCCCAGTCAGGAATCTATGGCTACACCTTC | CASSPQSGIYGYTF
15 | NA | TRBJ2-5 | few | TRBV4-2 | TGTGCCAGCAGCCAAGGCCCAGGGCGCGAAGAGACCCAGTACTTC | CASSQGPGREETQYF
14 | NA | TRBJ2-7 | NA | TRBV7-8 | TGTGCCAGCAGCTTATCCCGGGGACTTTACGAGCAGTACTTC | CASSLSRGLYEQYF
13 | NA | TRBJ2-3 | NA | TRBV13 | TGTGCCAGCAGCTTAGGCGGTCCAGATACGCAGTATTTT | CASSLGGPDTQYF
14 | TRBD1 | TRBJ2-1 | NA | TRBV6-1 | TGTGCCAGCAGGCCCGGGACAGGGTACAATGAGCAGTTCTTC | CASRPGTGYNEQFF
13 | NA | TRBJ1-1 | NA | TRBV10-3 | TGTGCCATCACACAGGGATTGTTGGCTGAAGCTTTCTTT | CAITQGLLAEAFF
15 | TRBD2 | TRBJ2-3 | once | TRBV27 | TGTGCCAGCAGTTTTAAGCGGGGGGCCACGGATACGCAGTATTTT | CASSFKRGATDTQYF
15 | TRBD1 | TRBJ1-3 | NA | TRBV4-1 | TGCGCCAGCAGCCAAGAACAAGGGGGCGGAAACACCATATATTTT | CASSQEQGGGNTIYF
15 | NA | TRBJ1-2 | NA | TRBV4-2 | TGTGCCAGCAGCCAATCTACTGGACTGGTCTATGGCTACACCTTC | CASSQSTGLVYGYTF
11 | TRBD1 | TRBJ1-2 | NA | TRBV6-1 | TGTGCCAGCAGTAACAGGGGTGGCTACACCTTC | CASSNRGGYTF
13 | NA | TRBJ2-7 | NA | TRBV7-2 | TGTGCCAGCAGCCTATCAGGGGTAGACGAGCAGTACTTC | CASSLSGVDEQYF